This TCR beta chain was identified during a study of blood T cell repertoires in COVID-19. V dropped 3 bases and J dropped 12 bases, with 12 bases sitting between them. The germline CDR1 and CDR2 sequences are MNHEY and SMNVEV (reference sequence). This CDR3 spans 12 amino acids. Original methodology: The authors estimated nucleated cell counts from reference gene primer amplification. The assay was immunoSEQ multiplex PCR, and TCRdb's table has in-frame clones only and misses some. From that table come the V and J calls and clone size; the DNA was used to work out D and trimming. The sample comprises 390,000 or so clones, 80% to 90% of which are singletons, and less than 11% rests with the top ten. Patients in Seattle were enrolled during active infection, then followed longitudinally.

The J gene is TRBJ2-1, the V gene TRBV27; tentative D call: TRBD1 (7 bases). Specimen: peripheral blood. The receptor was derived from a woman aged 25 to 39 with COVID-19, enrolled during active disease. The CDR3 coding sequence is TGTGCCAGCAGTTTGCAGGGGGGTTCGCAGTTCTTC. It encodes CASSLQGGSQFF.